Below, 27 T cell receptor beta chains from the same sample are listed, as sequenced in a study of cytotoxic CD8 clonotypes in ibrutinib-treated CLL. TCRdb keeps only in-frame clones here, not all; method: immunoSEQ multiplex PCR. Of roughly 150,000 clones detected, under 85% appear once; the ten largest clones hold about 5%. Source: PBMCs, taken after 24 months of ibrutinib treatment. Source of these receptors: a human donor with chronic lymphocytic leukemia.

A few counts support this clone. The CDR3 is CASSEQSYGYTF. CDR3 coding DNA: TGCGCCAGCAGTGAACAGTCCTATGGCTACACCTTC. The gene calls are TRBV10-2 and TRBJ1-2; D is unresolved. The germline CDR1 and CDR2 sequences are WSHSY and SAAADI. Between the trimmed V and J ends, which lost 3 bases and 4 bases, there was a span of 6 bases. This CDR3 spans 12 amino acids.

CDR3 sequence reads: CASSQIDRRDGYGYTF. The CDR3 bases are TGCGCCAGCAGCCAAATAGACAGGCGTGACGGCTATGGCTACACCTTC. The chain carries TRBV4-1 and TRBJ1-2; possible D gene TRBD1, 6 bases. Trimming cost V 2 bases and J 4 bases, with 17 bases left between them. The germline gives CDR1 MGHRA, CDR2 YSYEKL. This CDR3 region has 16 residues.

The chain employs TRBV19 and TRBJ1-2, with D maybe TRBD1 (6 bases). Looked up from germline, CDR1 is LNHDA and CDR2 is SQIVND (reference sequence). The CDR3 is 14 amino acids. V lost 3 bases to trimming and J lost 7 bases, with 15 bases between them. CDR3 nucleotides: TGTGCCAGTAGTATCCCGGGGGGCGGTGGTGGCTACACCTTC. Protein product: CASSIPGGGGGYTF. Complete variable domain (other parts from reference TRBV19 and TRBJ1-2): DGGITQSPKYLFRKEGQNVTLSCEQNLNHDAMYWYRQDPGQGLRLIYYSQIVNDFQKGDIAEGYSVSREKKESFPLTVTSAQKNPTAFYLCASSIPGGGGGYTFGSGTRLTVV.

This sequence joins TRBV25-1 and TRBJ1-2; unclear D gene. Trimming took off 2 bases at V and 8 bases at J, with 15 bases between the two ends. The CDR3 loop spans 14 amino acids. Germline values: CDR1 MGHDK, CDR2 SYGVNS. CDR3 loop: CASSERWRVYGYTF. In DNA form, the CDR3 reads TGTGCCAGCAGTGAACGGTGGAGGGTATACGGCTACACCTTC.

The chain carries TRBV6-6 and TRBJ2-7; perhaps TRBD1 as D (5 bases). The V gene's germline CDR1 is MNHNY and CDR2 SVGAGI (reference sequence). V was pared by 2 bases and J by 4 bases, with 12 bases between. CDR3 length equals 14 residues. CDR3 loop: CASSYPGRGYEQYF. CDR3 DNA: TGTGCCAGCAGTTACCCAGGGCGAGGTTACGAGCAGTACTTC.

The chain uses TRBV19 and TRBJ2-1, with D perhaps matching TRBD1 or TRBD2 (5 bases each). V was shortened by 3 bases and J by 8 bases, with 20 bases between the two germline ends. Germline assignment: CDR1 LNHDA and CDR2 SQIVND (reference sequence). This CDR3 has 16 residues. Here the CDR3 DNA reads TGTGCCAGTAGTATCGAGTGGGGCAGGGCCGGGGATGAGCAGTTCTTC. Amino acid sequence: CASSIEWGRAGDEQFF.

The chain is built from TRBV6-5 and TRBJ1-2; 12 nucleotides match TRBD1. The CDR3 runs to 16 residues. Per germline, CDR1 MNHEY and CDR2 SVGAGI. Germline trimming cut 4 bases from V and 4 bases from J; bases unmatched to any gene: 7. The CDR3 sequence: CASSFIRDRGPYGYTF. CDR3 DNA sequence: TGTGCCAGCAGTTTTATCCGGGACAGGGGGCCCTATGGCTACACCTTC.

This clone appeared once. The gene calls are TRBV7-9 and TRBJ1-2, with 7 bases that match TRBD1. The CDR3 covers 16 residues. CDR1 is SEHNR, CDR2 FQNEAQ, per germline (reference sequence). The trim removed 5 bases at V and 3 bases at J, leaving 12 bases unmatched. The chain's CDR3 is CASSVRQTGLDYGYTF. DNA of the CDR3: TGTGCCAGCAGCGTAAGACAGACAGGGTTGGACTATGGCTACACCTTC.

The rearrangement links TRBV9 to TRBJ1-4, with TRBD1 as a possible D gene (5 bases). The CDR3 is 14 amino acids. The V and J ends lost 4 bases and 2 bases respectively, with 9 bases between them. Per germline, CDR1 SGDLS and CDR2 YYNGEE. Here the CDR3 reads CASSQGTTNEKLFF. CDR3 DNA: TGTGCCAGCAGCCAAGGGACCACTAATGAAAAACTGTTTTTT.

This chain connects TRBV27 to TRBJ2-5, with D perhaps matching TRBD1 (6 bases). Trimming cost V 5 bases and J 4 bases, with 17 bases left between them. CDR1 MNHEY and CDR2 SMNVEV come from the germline V gene (reference sequence). This CDR3 spans 15 amino acids. The CDR3 sequence is CASSRSGAAGETQYF. DNA of the CDR3: TGTGCCAGCAGTAGATCAGGGGCGGCGGGAGAGACCCAGTACTTC.

The chain has TRBV27 and TRBJ2-7; D not resolved. V lost 3 bases and J lost 1, with 19 bases in between. The CDR3 loop spans 17 amino acids. Germline lookup yields CDR1 MNHEY and CDR2 SMNVEV (reference sequence). The CDR3 loop reads CASSFRRVFPASYEQYF. The CDR3 region has the DNA TGTGCCAGCAGTTTTCGCCGGGTGTTCCCTGCATCCTACGAGCAGTACTTC.

The chain recombines TRBV6-6 with TRBJ1-2; D is possibly TRBD1 (5 bases). The V and J ends lost 5 bases and 11 bases respectively, with 15 bases between them. The CDR3 is 12 amino acids. CDR1 is MNHNY, CDR2 SVGAGI, per germline (reference sequence). This CDR3 is CASSATGTRYTF. DNA for the CDR3: TGTGCCAGCAGTGCCACCGGGACGAGATACACCTTC.

The V call is TRBV27, the J call TRBJ1-4; TRBD1 is a possible D gene (5 bases). CDR1 is MNHEY, CDR2 SMNVEV, per germline (reference sequence). V lost 9 bases and J lost 0, with 14 bases in between. The CDR3 is 15 residues long. The CDR3 region has the DNA TGTGCCAGTTCCCCTAGGGGTGCAACTAATGAAAAACTGTTTTTT. It specifies CASSPRGATNEKLFF.

The chain is built from TRBV7-3 and TRBJ2-1; 11 bases agree with TRBD2. V shed 9 bases and J 0 bases; nucleotides not matched to a gene: 4. The CDR3 is made up of 15 amino acids. CDR1 is SGHTA, CDR2 FQGTGA, per germline. The CDR3 here is CASSTSGSSYNEQFF. The CDR3 coding sequence is TGTGCCAGTAGCACTAGCGGGAGCTCCTACAATGAGCAGTTCTTC.

The CDR3: CASSSPGLAGYEQYF. CDR3 nucleotide sequence: TGTGCCAGCAGTTCACCGGGACTAGCTGGGTACGAGCAGTACTTC. The chain is built from TRBV28 and TRBJ2-7, with 9 bases fitting TRBD2. In germline, CDR1 is MDHEN, CDR2 SYDVKM. CDR3 length: 15 amino acids. V gave up 4 bases and J gave up 4 bases; unmatched junction bases: 8.

This chain links TRBV14 with TRBJ1-1; D remains ambiguous. Germline V gives CDR1 SGHDN, CDR2 FVKESK. Deletions cut 0 bases from V and 6 bases from J, with 11 bases between. This CDR3 region has 14 residues. CDR3 DNA sequence: TGTGCCAGCAGCCAAGATTATTGGGCCCCTGAAGCTTTCTTT. The encoded protein is CASSQDYWAPEAFF.

V is TRBV7-9 and J is TRBJ1-1, with D maybe TRBD1 (6 bases). There are 14 residues in the CDR3. The germline V and J ends were trimmed by 5 bases and 0 bases, with 10 bases remaining between them. Germline loops: CDR1 SEHNR, CDR2 FQNEAQ (reference sequence). DNA for the CDR3: TGTGCCAGCAGCCGAGGACAGTTGAACACTGAAGCTTTCTTT. It translates to CASSRGQLNTEAFF.

The gene calls are TRBV29-1 and TRBJ1-1, with a tentative D call TRBD1 (5 bases). The length of the CDR3 is 12 residues. Germline values: CDR1 SQVTM, CDR2 ANQGSEA. V dropped 5 bases and J dropped 13 bases, with 20 bases sitting between them. For the CDR3, the DNA is TGCAGCGTTAGGGGACTAACCTCGCCCGGTTTCTTT. Translation gives CSVRGLTSPGFF.

The chain links TRBV28 to TRBJ2-4; a weak D match, TRBD1 (5 bases). The germline V gene encodes CDR1 MDHEN and CDR2 SYDVKM. This CDR3 region has 17 residues. The V end lost 1 base, the J end lost 0 bases, and 13 bases lay between the germline ends. The CDR3 DNA is TGTGCCAGCAGTTTATCCCCAAAAGGGGTAGCCAAAAACATTCAGTACTTC. Translated, it gives CASSLSPKGVAKNIQYF.

This chain links TRBV4-2 with TRBJ1-1, with 7 bases lining up with TRBD1. This CDR3 spans 16 amino acids. Trimming cost V 4 bases and J 0 bases; bases outside gene matches: 8. Germline V gene sequence: CDR1 LGHNA, CDR2 YNFKEQ. DNA for the CDR3: TGTGCCAGCAGCCGATGGCAGGGGGGCTTGAACACTGAAGCTTTCTTT. As protein: CASSRWQGGLNTEAFF.

The chain links TRBV7-5 to TRBJ2-1; whether TRBD2, the table's D call, matches the DNA was not checked. TRBV7-5 is recorded as a pseudogene. The CDR3 runs 14 residues. CDR3 protein: CVRSSGTSGGNKFF. Written as DNA, the CDR3 is TGTGTCAGAAGCTCCGGGACTAGCGGGGGTAATAAGTTCTTC.

The rearrangement uses TRBV9 and TRBJ2-7; no clear D. Germline lookup yields CDR1 SGDLS and CDR2 YYNGEE. Trimming left V 0 bases short and J 2 bases short, with 15 bases between. The CDR3 runs 16 residues. The chain's CDR3 is CASSVGAGVRAYEQYF. The CDR3 DNA follows: TGTGCCAGCAGCGTAGGGGCAGGAGTCAGAGCCTACGAGCAGTACTTC.

The rearrangement joins TRBV6-6 to TRBJ1-1; TRBD1 is a possible D gene (5 bases). Germline V gives CDR1 MNHNY, CDR2 SVGAGI (reference sequence). The CDR3 is 15 amino acids. The germline V and J ends were trimmed by 6 bases and 0 bases, with 14 bases remaining between them. CDR3 in amino acids: CASRHTGTVNTEAFF. The CDR3 DNA follows: TGTGCCAGCAGGCACACCGGGACGGTGAACACTGAAGCTTTCTTT.

This clone appeared once. This chain connects TRBV5-1 to TRBJ1-2; D unclear. Trimming shortened V by 2 bases and J by 0 bases, and 17 bases separated the two germline ends. The germline CDR1 and CDR2 sequences are SGHRS and YFSETQ. The CDR3 loop spans 17 amino acids. The CDR3 sequence is CASSLSPTAESNYGYTF. CDR3 coding DNA: TGCGCCAGCAGCTTAAGCCCTACGGCAGAGTCTAACTATGGCTACACCTTC.

This clone has a single count. This chain links TRBV30 with TRBJ1-1; 7 bases align to TRBD1. The CDR3 has 12 residues. Germline values: CDR1 GTSNPN, CDR2 SVGIG (reference sequence). V shed 5 bases, J shed 1 base, and the junction held 1 base outside the gene matches. As DNA, the CDR3 is TGTGCCTGGTACAGGGGGAACACTGAAGCTTTCTTT. This sequence encodes CAWYRGNTEAFF.

The chain uses TRBV6-5 and TRBJ2-3; the D gene could be TRBD1 or TRBD2 (6 bases each). CDR1 MNHEY and CDR2 SVGAGI come from the germline V gene. The V end lost 0 bases, the J end lost 2 bases, and 9 bases lay between the germline ends. The CDR3 length is 15 residues. The CDR3: CASSYSRGVTDTQYF. CDR3 coding DNA: TGTGCCAGCAGTTACTCAAGGGGGGTCACAGATACGCAGTATTTT.

The rearrangement links TRBV6-5 to TRBJ1-1, with D maybe TRBD1 (5 bases). CDR3 length: 15 amino acids. Germline V CDR1 and CDR2: MNHEY, SVGAGI. The V end lost 4 bases, the J end lost 4 bases, and 16 bases lay between the germline ends. CDR3 sequence: CASSSRQGGSTEAFF. Here the CDR3 DNA reads TGTGCCAGCAGTTCCCGGCAGGGTGGGAGCACTGAAGCTTTCTTT.